The 4 T cell receptor beta chains below were found in one sample sequenced in a study of memory CD4+ T cells and cytomegalovirus serostatus. The method was immunoSEQ multiplex PCR; TCRdb's version includes in-frame clones alone and lacks a portion of them. Here the sample spans 56,000 or so clones, roughly 75% being singletons. The sort gate was single viable CD3+CD4+CD8-CD45RO+ cells for memory CD4+ T cells. Sequencing was performed on memory CD4+ T cells from blood. All receptors come from an adult in good health and CMV-seronegative. Some clones in this sample may be carry-over from other donors' samples.

On this clone itself: This sample includes further DNA sequences coding for the same CDR3. The rearrangement joins TRBV9 to TRBJ2-1; D remains ambiguous. The V end lost 0 bases, the J end lost 0 bases, and 10 bases lay between the germline ends. In germline, CDR1 is SGDLS, CDR2 YYNGEE. CDR3 length: 16 amino acids. CDR3 sequence reads: CASSVVGSSSYNEQFF. The CDR3 DNA reads TGTGCCAGCAGCGTAGTTGGGTCGAGCTCCTACAATGAGCAGTTCTTC.

The chain employs TRBV7-2 and TRBJ1-6; no reliable D call. The CDR3 is 12 amino acids. In germline, CDR1 is SGHTA, CDR2 FQGNSA. Trimming pared 5 bases from V and 14 bases from J, leaving 13 bases between. The CDR3 bases are TGTGCCAGCAGCCGGACCCCGCAGTCCCTCCACTTT. The encoded protein is CASSRTPQSLHF.

The CDR3 sequence: CASSSVIMNTEAFF. The CDR3 bases are TGTGCCAGCAGCTCGGTAATCATGAACACTGAAGCTTTCTTT. V is TRBV7-9 and J is TRBJ1-1; D is ambiguous. The CDR3 covers 14 residues. The germline gives CDR1 SEHNR, CDR2 FQNEAQ (reference sequence). Trimming left V 4 bases short and J 0 bases short, with 9 bases between.

The chain uses TRBV5-4 and TRBJ2-7; 7 nucleotides match TRBD1. V trimming: 4 bases; J trimming: 3 bases; junction bases outside the gene matches: 10. Germline V gene data show CDR1 as SGHNT and CDR2 as YYREEE (reference sequence). The CDR3 has 15 residues. The CDR3 DNA is TGTGCCAGCAGCCGGAAAGAGGGACAGCTCTACGAGCAGTACTTC. Translating gives CASSRKEGQLYEQYF.